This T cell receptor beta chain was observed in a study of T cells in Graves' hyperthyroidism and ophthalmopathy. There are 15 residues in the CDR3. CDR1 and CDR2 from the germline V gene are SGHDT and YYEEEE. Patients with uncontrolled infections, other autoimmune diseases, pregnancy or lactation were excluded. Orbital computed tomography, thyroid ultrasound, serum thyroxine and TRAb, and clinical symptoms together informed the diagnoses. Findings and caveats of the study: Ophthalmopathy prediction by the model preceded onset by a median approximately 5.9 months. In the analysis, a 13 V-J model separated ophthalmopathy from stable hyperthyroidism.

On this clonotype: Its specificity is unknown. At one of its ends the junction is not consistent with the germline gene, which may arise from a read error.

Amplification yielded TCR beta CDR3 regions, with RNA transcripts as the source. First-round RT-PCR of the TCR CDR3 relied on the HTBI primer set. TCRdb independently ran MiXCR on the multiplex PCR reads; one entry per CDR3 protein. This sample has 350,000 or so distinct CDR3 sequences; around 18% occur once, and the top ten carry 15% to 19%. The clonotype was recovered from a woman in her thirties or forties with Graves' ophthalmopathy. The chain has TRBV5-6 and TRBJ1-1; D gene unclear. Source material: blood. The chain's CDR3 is CVSSLRSIMSTEAFF. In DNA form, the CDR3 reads TGTGTCAGCAGCTTGCGTTCCATCATGAGCACTGAAGCTTTCTTT.